This is a list of T cell receptor beta chains from one sample in a study of beta chain features in type 1 diabetes. TCRdb's copy holds only in-frame clones and misses some; the assay was immunoSEQ multiplex PCR. Of about 150,000 clones listed, about 9.2% were seen once; the top ten hold 0.68%. The material sequenced was central memory CD4+ T cells from blood. These receptors all stem from a young man in good health. CDR3s leave out the opening cysteine and the closing phenylalanine or tryptophan. Fields, in order: J gene, V gene, CDR3 protein.

J gene: TRBJ2-3; V gene: TRBV19; CDR3 protein: ASSIDRVRTDTQY
J gene: TRBJ2-3; V gene: TRBV5-1; CDR3 protein: ASSLAATGGYTQY
J gene: TRBJ2-2; V gene: TRBV6-6; CDR3 protein: ASSRPGTGNTGELF
J gene: TRBJ1-2; V gene: TRBV6-5; CDR3 protein: ASGQTGVGYT
J gene: TRBJ1-1; V gene: TRBV6-5; CDR3 protein: ASSYIALWDTEAF
J gene: TRBJ2-6; V gene: TRBV4-3; CDR3 protein: ASSQGEGTGGRAGANVLT
J gene: TRBJ2-3; V gene: TRBV5-1; CDR3 protein: ASSLTGTGEVTQY
J gene: TRBJ2-1; V gene: TRBV7-3; CDR3 protein: ASSLTPGLLGEQF
J gene: TRBJ2-7; V gene: TRBV4-2; CDR3 protein: ASSQVGGQAQ
J gene: TRBJ2-6; V gene: TRBV4-1; CDR3 protein: ASSQYGRSAGTSGANVLT
J gene: TRBJ2-7; V gene: TRBV10-3; CDR3 protein: AISDSGGRYEQY
J gene: TRBJ2-7; V gene: TRBV14; CDR3 protein: ASSPPGQGYEQY
J gene: TRBJ1-5; V gene: TRBV7-9; CDR3 protein: ASSPFTDRPNQPQH
J gene: TRBJ2-5; V gene: TRBV12-2; CDR3 protein: ASRLEMGGRRETQY
J gene: TRBJ1-6; V gene: TRBV11-2; CDR3 protein: ASRWTDSPLH
J gene: TRBJ1-2; V gene: TRBV28; CDR3 protein: ASSDRVDYGYT
J gene: TRBJ1-3; V gene: TRBV5-1; CDR3 protein: ASSLDGARAGNTIY
J gene: TRBJ2-3; V gene: TRBV12-5; CDR3 protein: ASAGGFDTQY
J gene: TRBJ2-7; V gene: TRBV5-4; CDR3 protein: ASSLTGHEQY
J gene: TRBJ2-1; V gene: TRBV9; CDR3 protein: ASSADGTSYNEQF
J gene: TRBJ2-5; V gene: TRBV7-9; CDR3 protein: ASSLTSGGHQETQY
J gene: TRBJ2-1; V gene: TRBV29-1; CDR3 protein: SAPPDRPHPDEQF
J gene: TRBJ2-3; V gene: TRBV29-1; CDR3 protein: SVGFGAAAGTDTQY
J gene: TRBJ1-5; V gene: TRBV5-8; CDR3 protein: ASSRVYRGNQPQH
J gene: TRBJ2-2; V gene: TRBV2; CDR3 protein: ASTRDTGELF
J gene: TRBJ2-1; V gene: TRBV7-9; CDR3 protein: ASSPLVLSSYNEQF
J gene: TRBJ1-2; V gene: TRBV7-9; CDR3 protein: ASSFQGIEGYT
J gene: TRBJ2-1; V gene: TRBV6-5; CDR3 protein: ASSSPIGAEQF
J gene: TRBJ1-5; V gene: TRBV7-8; CDR3 protein: ASSLLAGSNQPQH
J gene: TRBJ2-5; V gene: TRBV7-8; CDR3 protein: ASSDSVETQY
J gene: TRBJ2-1; V gene: TRBV5-4; CDR3 protein: ASSLGLAGGAGDEQF
J gene: TRBJ1-2; V gene: TRBV4-3; CDR3 protein: ASTPDRGYGYT
J gene: TRBJ1-6; V gene: TRBV4-1; CDR3 protein: ASSQRDRDNSPLH
J gene: TRBJ2-5; V gene: TRBV6-6; CDR3 protein: ATQASQETQY
J gene: TRBJ1-1; V gene: TRBV9; CDR3 protein: ASSPTIRGDTEAF
J gene: TRBJ2-3; V gene: TRBV5-1; CDR3 protein: ASSLELGQFTDTQY
J gene: TRBJ2-5; V gene: TRBV6-5; CDR3 protein: ASSYGLAGPQETQY
J gene: TRBJ2-5; V gene: TRBV5-4; CDR3 protein: ASSLGTRQETQY
J gene: TRBJ1-5; V gene: TRBV6-1; CDR3 protein: ASGEQGAGDQPQH
J gene: TRBJ2-2; V gene: TRBV28; CDR3 protein: ASSRTVNTGELF